What follows are 21 T cell receptor beta chains derived from one specimen sequenced in a study of OX40 agonist ivuxolimab in advanced cancers. Assay used: immunoSEQ multiplex PCR; TCRdb lists only in-frame clones, some missing. The sample has 60,000 to 85,000 clones; about three quarters are singletons. The sample was CD4+ or CD8+ T cells sorted from blood, taken in a trial of the OX40 agonist ivuxolimab. These receptors were taken from an adult with an advanced solid tumor such as melanoma, head and neck, liver or kidney cancer.

The chain has TRBV9 and TRBJ2-1; perhaps D is TRBD1 or TRBD2 (5 bases each). The CDR3 runs to 14 residues. V lost 4 bases to trimming and J lost 9 bases, with 17 bases between them. Germline CDR1 SGDLS, CDR2 YYNGEE. The CDR3 bases are TGTGCCAGCAGCACAACTCCGGGGCAACGTGAGCAGTTCTTC. It encodes CASSTTPGQREQFF.

The chain uses TRBV7-8 and TRBJ1-1; 11 bases are a match to TRBD1. Trimming at V came to 0 bases and at J to 5 bases, leaving 11 bases not matched to a gene. The CDR3 loop spans 18 amino acids. Germline CDR1 and CDR2: SGHVS and FQNEAQ. The CDR3 region has the DNA TGTGCCAGCAGCTTAGCTGGGGGGACAGGGGGAAGTAGGACTGAAGCTTTCTTT. It translates to CASSLAGGTGGSRTEAFF.

This clone showed up just a few times. The chain carries TRBV6-5 and TRBJ2-7, with D tentatively TRBD1 or TRBD2 (6 bases each). The CDR3 covers 15 residues. Germline lookup yields CDR1 MNHEY and CDR2 SVGAGI. The V gene lost 7 bases and the J gene lost 4 bases, with 20 bases spanning the gap. CDR3 amino acids: CASTGVGGAEYEQYF. The CDR3 nucleotides read TGTGCCAGCACTGGGGTCGGGGGCGCGGAGTACGAGCAGTACTTC.

This clone was detected only a few times. The chain couples TRBV6-1 to TRBJ1-2; possible D gene TRBD1, 6 bases. The CDR3 has 15 amino acids. CDR1 is MNHNS and CDR2 is SASEGT in the germline V gene. V lost 6 bases to trimming and J lost 5 bases, with 19 bases between them. CDR3 nucleotide sequence: TGTGCCAGCAGGGCGGCTGGGGGGGGCGCTTATGGCTACACCTTC. It codes for CASRAAGGGAYGYTF.

V is TRBV19 and J is TRBJ2-5, with D possibly TRBD1 on 6 matching bases. The CDR3 is 14 amino acids. Germline CDR1 and CDR2: LNHDA and SQIVND (reference sequence). V shed 1 base and J shed 5 bases, with 11 bases lying between them. CDR3 loop: CASSIAQGWETQYF. CDR3 sequence (DNA): TGTGCCAGTAGTATAGCGCAGGGGTGGGAGACCCAGTACTTC.

CDR3 amino acids: CASSLETISSGELFF. The CDR3 bases are TGCGCCAGCAGCTTGGAGACAATCAGCTCCGGGGAGCTGTTTTTT. The J gene is TRBJ2-2, the V gene TRBV5-1, with unresolved D. Germline assignment: CDR1 SGHRS and CDR2 YFSETQ. V was shortened by 0 bases and J by 6 bases, with 12 bases between the two germline ends. The CDR3 length is 15 residues.

This clone has only a few counts. This chain connects TRBV6-6 to TRBJ1-2; D not certain. Trimming shortened V by 6 bases and J by 4 bases, and 15 bases separated the two germline ends. Germline lookup yields CDR1 MNHNY and CDR2 SVGAGI (reference sequence). The CDR3 is 14 residues long. This chain's CDR3 is CASRHPTDAYGYTF. The CDR3 DNA reads TGTGCCAGCAGGCACCCCACAGACGCCTATGGCTACACCTTC.

The chain uses TRBV4-1 and TRBJ1-3; no clear D. The CDR3 extends over 16 amino acids. The V gene lost 4 bases and the J gene lost 2 bases, with 15 bases spanning the gap. Per the germline V gene, CDR1 is MGHRA and CDR2 is YSYEKL. The DNA of the CDR3 is TGCGCCAGCAGCCGATGGTTGGGAAATGCTGGAAACACCATATATTTT. This gives the protein CASSRWLGNAGNTIYF.

The chain is built from TRBV28 and TRBJ2-7; D remains ambiguous. V shed 4 bases and J shed 4 bases, with 5 bases lying between them. The CDR3 sequence is 11 residues long. CDR1 is MDHEN, CDR2 SYDVKM, per germline. CDR3 sequence (DNA): TGTGCCAGCAGTTCTTATTACGAGCAGTACTTC. It is translated as CASSSYYEQYF.

The genes are TRBV11-2 and TRBJ1-5, with D unresolved. Germline loops: CDR1 SGHAT, CDR2 FQNNGV. V shed 0 bases and J shed 5 bases, with 8 bases lying between them. The CDR3 loop spans 14 amino acids. The CDR3 DNA reads TGTGCCAGCAGCTTAGAGGCGGGAGATCAGCCCCAGCATTTT. It yields the protein CASSLEAGDQPQHF.

This chain joins TRBV2 and TRBJ1-2; no firm D call. The CDR3 has 14 residues. The ends were cut back, 7 bases at V and 2 bases at J, with 14 bases in the middle. In germline, CDR1 is SNHLY, CDR2 FYNNEI. In DNA form, the CDR3 reads TGTGCCAGCATCTGGCAGGACCTGAACTATGGCTACACCTTC. Translated: CASIWQDLNYGYTF.

The chain is built from TRBV30 and TRBJ2-2; TRBD2 matches at 9 bases. The CDR3 is 16 amino acids. V was pared by 0 bases and J by 10 bases, with 12 bases of the junction left unmatched. Per the germline V gene, CDR1 is GTSNPN and CDR2 is SVGIG (reference sequence). The CDR3 loop is CAWSVVGAGGPVELFF. In DNA, the CDR3 is TGTGCCTGGAGTGTGGTCGGCGCGGGGGGGCCTGTGGAGCTGTTTTTT. Full variable domain (remainder filled in from reference TRBV30 and TRBJ2-2): SQTIHQWPATLVQPVGSPLSLECTVEGTSNPNLYWYRQAAGRGLQLLFYSVGIGQISSEVPQNLSASRPQDRQFILSSKKLLLSDSGFYLCAWSVVGAGGPVELFFGEGSRLTVL.

The V call is TRBV4-2, the J call TRBJ2-2; D uncertain. The germline gives CDR1 LGHNA, CDR2 YNFKEQ. V was shortened by 0 bases and J by 2 bases, with 7 bases between the two germline ends. The CDR3 is made up of 15 amino acids. The CDR3 loop reads CASSQDTANTGELFF. CDR3 nucleotides: TGTGCCAGCAGCCAAGACACAGCTAACACCGGGGAGCTGTTTTTT.

J is TRBJ2-7 and V is TRBV6-1, with D perhaps assigned TRBD1 or TRBD2 (5 bases each). Per germline, CDR1 MNHNS and CDR2 SASEGT. Trimming took 3 bases from V and 7 from J, leaving 13 bases between them. There are 13 residues in the CDR3. CDR3 loop: CASSDRGVWEQYF. DNA of the CDR3: TGTGCCAGCAGTGACCGAGGGGTGTGGGAGCAGTACTTC.

The chain carries TRBV10-3 and TRBJ2-3, with 7 bases matching TRBD1. The CDR3 consists of 15 residues. V shed 3 bases and J 2 bases; nucleotides not matched to a gene: 5. Germline CDR1 is ENHRY and CDR2 is SYGVKD. The CDR3: CAISEPTGITDTQYF. The DNA for the CDR3 is TGTGCCATCAGTGAACCGACAGGGATCACAGATACGCAGTATTTT.

This clone was detected once. The gene calls are TRBV11-2 and TRBJ2-1, with TRBD1 identical over 8 bases. Per the germline V gene, CDR1 is SGHAT and CDR2 is FQNNGV. CDR3 size: 15 residues. Trimming removed 5 bases from V and 8 bases from J; junction bases left unmatched: 11. The CDR3 loop reads CASSPRQGAVDEQFF. The CDR3 nucleotides are TGTGCCAGCAGCCCCCGGCAGGGGGCCGTCGATGAGCAGTTCTTC.

The gene calls are TRBV2 and TRBJ1-3; D unresolved. The CDR3 contains 15 residues. Germline V gives CDR1 SNHLY, CDR2 FYNNEI. Trimming left V 4 bases short and J 0 bases short, with 10 bases between. The CDR3 spells CASSVFSSSGNTIYF. CDR3 DNA: TGTGCCAGCAGTGTCTTCAGCAGCTCTGGAAACACCATATATTTT.

This chain connects TRBV19 to TRBJ2-3; D may be TRBD1 (6 bases). V dropped 9 bases and J dropped 2 bases, with 12 bases sitting between them. The germline V gene encodes CDR1 LNHDA and CDR2 SQIVND (reference sequence). The CDR3 loop spans 13 amino acids. CDR3 in amino acids: CASRNRDTDTQYF. For the CDR3, the DNA is TGTGCCAGCCGCAACAGGGACACAGATACGCAGTATTTT. The whole variable domain, remainder taken from reference TRBV19 and TRBJ2-3, is DGGITQSPKYLFRKEGQNVTLSCEQNLNHDAMYWYRQDPGQGLRLIYYSQIVNDFQKGDIAEGYSVSREKKESFPLTVTSAQKNPTAFYLCASRNRDTDTQYFGPGTRLTVL.

Details on this clone: The same CDR3 arises from other DNA sequences in this sample as well. The gene calls are TRBV19 and TRBJ1-2, with TRBD1 matching over 8 bases. Germline trimming cut 6 bases from V and 2 bases from J; bases unmatched to any gene: 2. The CDR3 is 13 amino acids. Germline V gene lookup returns CDR1 LNHDA and CDR2 SQIVND (reference sequence). CDR3: CASSGQGNYGYTF. CDR3 DNA sequence: TGTGCCAGTAGCGGACAGGGAAACTATGGCTACACCTTC. Full variable domain (missing parts from reference TRBV19 and TRBJ1-2): DGGITQSPKYLFRKEGQNVTLSCEQNLNHDAMYWYRQDPGQGLRLIYYSQIVNDFQKGDIAEGYSVSREKKESFPLTVTSAQKNPTAFYLCASSGQGNYGYTFGSGTRLTVV.

This clone came up a few times. V usage is TRBV6-6 and J usage is TRBJ1-4, with D perhaps matching TRBD1 (5 bases). Germline CDR1 reads MNHNY; CDR2 reads SVGAGI (reference sequence). The germline V and J ends were trimmed by 5 bases and 11 bases, with 15 bases remaining between them. This CDR3 has 13 amino acids. The CDR3 region is CASSDTPEGKLFF. The CDR3 DNA sequence: TGTGCCAGCAGTGACACCCCTGAGGGGAAACTGTTTTTT.

The rearrangement uses TRBV7-3 and TRBJ2-5, with D unresolved. The J call may be in error: the DNA end matches TRBJ2-7 better. Germline CDR1 reads SGHTA; CDR2 reads FQGTGA. The CDR3 is made up of 14 amino acids. CDR3: CASSVTGASYEQYF. As DNA, the CDR3 is TGTGCCAGCAGCGTGACGGGCGCCTCCTACGAGCAGTACTTC.